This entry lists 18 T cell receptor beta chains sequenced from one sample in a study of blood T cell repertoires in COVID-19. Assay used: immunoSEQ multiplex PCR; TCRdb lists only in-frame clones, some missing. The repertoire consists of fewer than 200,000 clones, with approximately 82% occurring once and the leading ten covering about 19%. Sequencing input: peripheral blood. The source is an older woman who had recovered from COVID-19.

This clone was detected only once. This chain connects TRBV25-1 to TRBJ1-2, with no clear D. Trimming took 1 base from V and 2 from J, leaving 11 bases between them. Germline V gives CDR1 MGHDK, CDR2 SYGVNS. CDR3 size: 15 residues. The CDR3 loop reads CASSELSDTNYGYTF. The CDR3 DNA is TGTGCCAGCAGTGAATTGTCAGACACCAACTATGGCTACACCTTC.

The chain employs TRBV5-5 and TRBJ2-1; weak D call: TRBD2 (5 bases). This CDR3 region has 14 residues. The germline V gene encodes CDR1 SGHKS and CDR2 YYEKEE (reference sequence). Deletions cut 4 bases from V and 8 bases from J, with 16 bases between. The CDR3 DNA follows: TGTGCCAGCAGCGTACGCCGGGGTGGGGATGAGCAGTTCTTC. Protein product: CASSVRRGGDEQFF.

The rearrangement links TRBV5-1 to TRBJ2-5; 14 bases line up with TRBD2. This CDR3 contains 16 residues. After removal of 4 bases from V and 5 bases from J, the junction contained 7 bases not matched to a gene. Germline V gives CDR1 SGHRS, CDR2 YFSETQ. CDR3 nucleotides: TGCGCCAGCAGCCTGCCCGGGACTAGCGGGAGCGAGACCCAGTACTTC. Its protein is CASSLPGTSGSETQYF.

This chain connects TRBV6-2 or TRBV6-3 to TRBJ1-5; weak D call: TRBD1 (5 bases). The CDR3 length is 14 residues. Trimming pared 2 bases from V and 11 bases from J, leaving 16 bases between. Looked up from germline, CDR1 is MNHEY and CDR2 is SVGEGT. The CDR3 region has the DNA TGTGCCAGCAGTTACGGGGGGAGCCCCGTGGCCCAGCATTTT. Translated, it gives CASSYGGSPVAQHF.

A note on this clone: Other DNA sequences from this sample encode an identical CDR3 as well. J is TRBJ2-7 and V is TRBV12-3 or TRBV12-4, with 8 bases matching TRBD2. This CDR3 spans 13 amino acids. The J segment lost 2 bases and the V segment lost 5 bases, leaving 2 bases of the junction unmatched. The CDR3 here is CASSPGLAYEQYF. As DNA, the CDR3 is TGTGCCAGCAGTCCGGGACTAGCCTACGAGCAGTACTTC.

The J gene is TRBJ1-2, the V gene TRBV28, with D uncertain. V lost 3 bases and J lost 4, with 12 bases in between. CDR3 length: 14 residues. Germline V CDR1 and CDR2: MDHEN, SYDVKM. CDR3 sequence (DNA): TGTGCCAGCAGTTTGCCCCTCGACTTCTATGGCTACACCTTC. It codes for CASSLPLDFYGYTF.

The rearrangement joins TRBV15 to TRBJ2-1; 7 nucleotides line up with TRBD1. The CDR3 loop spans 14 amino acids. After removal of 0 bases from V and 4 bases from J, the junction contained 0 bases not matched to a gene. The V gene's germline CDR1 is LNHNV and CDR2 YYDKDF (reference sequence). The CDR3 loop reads CATSREGQYNEQFF. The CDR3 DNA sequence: TGTGCCACCAGCAGAGAGGGACAGTACAATGAGCAGTTCTTC.

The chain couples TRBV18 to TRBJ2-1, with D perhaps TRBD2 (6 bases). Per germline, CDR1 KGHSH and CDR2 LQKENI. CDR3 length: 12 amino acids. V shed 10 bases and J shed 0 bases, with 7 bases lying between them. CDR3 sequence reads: CATGSSYNEQFF. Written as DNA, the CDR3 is TGTGCCACCGGGAGCTCCTACAATGAGCAGTTCTTC.

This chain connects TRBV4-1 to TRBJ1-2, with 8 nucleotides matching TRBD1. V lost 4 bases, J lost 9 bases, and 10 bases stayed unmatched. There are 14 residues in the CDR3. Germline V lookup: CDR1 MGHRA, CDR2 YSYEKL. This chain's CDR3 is CASSPDQGAGRYTF. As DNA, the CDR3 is TGCGCCAGCAGCCCCGACCAGGGGGCAGGACGCTACACCTTC.

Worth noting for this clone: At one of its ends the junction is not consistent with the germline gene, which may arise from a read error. In nucleotides, the CDR3 is TGTGCCAGCTCCCCACCGCGGGTGCCGGGCTCCTATAATTCACCCCTCCACTTT. Translated, it gives CASSPPRVPGSYNSPLHF. The genes are TRBV18 and TRBJ1-6; no reliable D call. This CDR3 is 18 amino acids long. The germline V gene encodes CDR1 KGHSH and CDR2 LQKENI.

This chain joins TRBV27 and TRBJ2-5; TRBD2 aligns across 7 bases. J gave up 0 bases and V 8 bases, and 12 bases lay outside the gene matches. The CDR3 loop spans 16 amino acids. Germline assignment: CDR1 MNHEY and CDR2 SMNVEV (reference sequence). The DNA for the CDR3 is TGTGCCAGCGCGCCTTTGAATAGCGGGTACCAAGAGACCCAGTACTTC. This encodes CASAPLNSGYQETQYF.

The chain's CDR3 is CATSARDRANYGYTF. As DNA, the CDR3 is TGTGCCACCAGCGCCCGGGACAGAGCTAACTATGGCTACACCTTC. The chain carries TRBV15 and TRBJ1-2, with 7 bases that match TRBD1. The CDR3 is made up of 15 amino acids. CDR1 LNHNV and CDR2 YYDKDF come from the germline V gene (reference sequence). J gave up 0 bases and V 5 bases, and 6 bases lay outside the gene matches. Full variable domain (outside the CDR3, taken from reference TRBV15 and TRBJ1-2): DAMVIQNPRYQVTQFGKPVTLSCSQTLNHNVMYWYQQKSSQAPKLLFHYYDKDFNNEADTPDNFQSRRPNTSFCFLDIRSPGLGDTAMYLCATSARDRANYGYTFGSGTRLTVV.

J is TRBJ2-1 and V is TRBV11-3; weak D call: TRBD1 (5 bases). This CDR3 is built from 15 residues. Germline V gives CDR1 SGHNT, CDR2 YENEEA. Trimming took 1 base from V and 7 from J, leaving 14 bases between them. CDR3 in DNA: TGTGCCAGCAGCTTAGGGGCAGGGTTTGGTAATGAGCAGTTCTTC. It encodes CASSLGAGFGNEQFF.

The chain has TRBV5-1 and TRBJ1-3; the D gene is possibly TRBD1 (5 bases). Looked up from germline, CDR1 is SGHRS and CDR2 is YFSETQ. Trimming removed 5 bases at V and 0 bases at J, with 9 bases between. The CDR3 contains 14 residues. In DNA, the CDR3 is TGCGCCAGCAGAACCGACAGCTCTGGAAACACCATATATTTT. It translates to CASRTDSSGNTIYF.

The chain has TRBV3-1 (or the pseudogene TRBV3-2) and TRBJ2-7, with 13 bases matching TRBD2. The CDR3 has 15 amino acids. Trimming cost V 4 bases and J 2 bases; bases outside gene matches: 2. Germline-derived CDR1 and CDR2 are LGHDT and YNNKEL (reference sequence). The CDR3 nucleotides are TGTGCCAGCAGCCGACTAGCGGGGGGCCCCTACGAGCAGTACTTC. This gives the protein CASSRLAGGPYEQYF.

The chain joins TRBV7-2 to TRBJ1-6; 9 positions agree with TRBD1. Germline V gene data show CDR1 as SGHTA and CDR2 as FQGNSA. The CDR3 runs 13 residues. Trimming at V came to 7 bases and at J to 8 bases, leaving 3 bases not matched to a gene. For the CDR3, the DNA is TGTGCCAGCATGGGACAGGGCGATTCACCCCTCCACTTT. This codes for CASMGQGDSPLHF.

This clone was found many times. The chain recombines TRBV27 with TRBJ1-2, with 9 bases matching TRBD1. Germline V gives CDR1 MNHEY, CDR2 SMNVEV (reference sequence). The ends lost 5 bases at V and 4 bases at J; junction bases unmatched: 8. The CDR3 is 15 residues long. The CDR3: CASSPGTGRGYGYTF. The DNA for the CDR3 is TGTGCCAGCAGTCCCGGGACAGGGAGGGGCTATGGCTACACCTTC.

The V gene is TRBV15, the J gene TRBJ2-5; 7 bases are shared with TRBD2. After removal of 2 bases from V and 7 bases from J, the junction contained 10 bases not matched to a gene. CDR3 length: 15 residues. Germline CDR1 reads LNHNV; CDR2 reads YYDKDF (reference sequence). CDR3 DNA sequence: TGTGCCACCAGCAGACCTGGGGGGGGTAAGGTGACCCAGTACTTC. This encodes CATSRPGGGKVTQYF.